This T cell receptor (beta chain) was recorded in a study of PD-1 blockade in classical Hodgkin lymphoma. General study points: Repertoire differences lack defined causes, possibly disease activity or prior therapy.

V gave up 8 bases and J gave up 4 bases, with 15 bases separating them. The CDR3 sequence is 14 residues long. Germline loops: CDR1 SNHLY, CDR2 FYNNEI. Notes on this clone: What it binds is not known.

The data were produced by immunoSEQ multiplex PCR, yet TCRdb's version contains in-frame clones alone and is incomplete. The table lists 17,000 or so clones, approximately 72% of them singletons. Each of the patients experienced relapse following autologous stem cell transplantation, and their brentuximab vedotin exposure differed. The source is a human donor with classical Hodgkin lymphoma. The V and J genes are TRBV2 and TRBJ1-5, with D maybe TRBD1 (5 bases). The sample consisted of peripheral blood mononuclear cells (PBMCs), taken at baseline. CDR3 residues: CASELVGENQPQHF. CDR3 nucleotides: TGTGCCAGCGAGCTTGTGGGGGAAAATCAGCCCCAGCATTTT.